This is a list of T cell receptor beta chains from one sample in a study of blood T cell repertoires in COVID-19. Sequencing was performed with immunoSEQ multiplex PCR; in TCRdb, only in-frame clones are kept and a portion is missing. Of some 460,000 clones in the sample, nearly 90% are singletons; the top ten hold under 2.5%. The sample taken for sequencing was PBMCs or T cells enriched from blood (not recorded which). These receptors all come from a woman aged 18-29 years with acute COVID-19. The conserved cysteine and the conserved F or W are not part of the CDR3 here. D genes are given only for firm matches.

>TRBV6-5|.
ASTPAGTLNSPLH
>TRBV28|TRBD2
ASSLPPSGSGNEQF
>TRBV11-2|.
ASSFPGGGTEAF
>TRBV21-1|.
AIHYDRARVQPQH
>TRBV6-5|.
ASSTGQNSPLH
>TRBV5-4|TRBD1
ASSLGQGALGGEAF
>TRBV28|.
ASSTSSKTDTQY
>TRBV4-1|.
ASSAQRNQPQH
>TRBV18|.
ASSPRGYEQY
>TRBV19|.
ASSIEDINQPQH
>TRBV27|TRBD2
ASKSTSPYEQY
>TRBV19|.
ASSMSGLSTYNEQF
>TRBV5-1|.
ASSNAGSYEQY
>TRBV4-3|.
ASSQDIAGDQPQH
>TRBV6-5|TRBD2
ASRDGRGSYEQY
>TRBV7-9|TRBD1
ASSSSDRGDQPQH
>TRBV27|TRBD1
ASSYRQGDGYT
>TRBV7-3|.
ASSSQGDTEAF
>TRBV5-6|.
ASSIRETQY
>TRBV7-8|.
ASREGMINEKLF
>TRBV9|TRBD2
ASTPLAGGNTGELF
>TRBV3-1/TRBV3-2|TRBD2
ASSRSGGPDTQY
>TRBV6-5|TRBD1
ASSYSTGIQETQY
>TRBV9|.
ASSWGGAPQETQY
>TRBV19|.
ASSPGAGNQETQY
>TRBV7-3|.
ASSSGILLRGRLNEQF
>TRBV7-9|.
ASSSRGDATSTDTQY
>TRBV7-9|.
ASSSPLGGPEETQY
>TRBV25-1|.
ASTRAGSGSPLH
>TRBV9|.
ASSTEAGAEAF
>TRBV11-2|.
ASSLGQIKGIKYEKLF
>TRBV5-1|.
ASMEGRGAEAF
>TRBV19|.
ASSISPSGVQF
>TRBV10-3|.
ATRLGFSEKLF
>TRBV3-1/TRBV3-2|TRBD2
ASSQAGTSGGVGYNEQF
>TRBV7-9|.
ASRMTDNQPQH
>TRBV29-1|.
SAGEGREQF
>TRBV18|TRBD1
ASSPGTGTYEQY
>TRBV5-1|TRBD1
ASSNGQGYGYT
>TRBV11-3|.
ASSLDRGNEAF
>TRBV9|TRBD2
ASSGAGTSAYEQY
>TRBV2|TRBD1
ASSRQGAAEKLF
>TRBV18|.
ASSKGHPMNTEAF
>TRBV6-2/TRBV6-3|TRBD1
ASSYRRQGPEAF
>TRBV19|TRBD1
ASSIEHRGRGYT
>TRBV5-4|TRBD1
ASSSWPGGEQF
>TRBV15|TRBD2
ATSESGGSYNEQF